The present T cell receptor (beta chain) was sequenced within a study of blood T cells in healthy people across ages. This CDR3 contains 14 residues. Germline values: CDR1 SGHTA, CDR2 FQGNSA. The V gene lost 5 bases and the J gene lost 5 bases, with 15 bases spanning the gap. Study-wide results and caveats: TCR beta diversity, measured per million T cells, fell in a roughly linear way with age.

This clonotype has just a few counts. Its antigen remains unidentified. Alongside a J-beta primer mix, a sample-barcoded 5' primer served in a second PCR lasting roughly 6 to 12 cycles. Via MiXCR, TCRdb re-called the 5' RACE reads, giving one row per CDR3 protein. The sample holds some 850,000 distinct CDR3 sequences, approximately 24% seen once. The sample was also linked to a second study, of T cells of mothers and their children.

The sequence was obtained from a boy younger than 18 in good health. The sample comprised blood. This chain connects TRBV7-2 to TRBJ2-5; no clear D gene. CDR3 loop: CASSPIQVAETQYF. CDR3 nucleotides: TGTGCCAGCAGCCCAATCCAAGTAGCCGAGACCCAGTACTTC.